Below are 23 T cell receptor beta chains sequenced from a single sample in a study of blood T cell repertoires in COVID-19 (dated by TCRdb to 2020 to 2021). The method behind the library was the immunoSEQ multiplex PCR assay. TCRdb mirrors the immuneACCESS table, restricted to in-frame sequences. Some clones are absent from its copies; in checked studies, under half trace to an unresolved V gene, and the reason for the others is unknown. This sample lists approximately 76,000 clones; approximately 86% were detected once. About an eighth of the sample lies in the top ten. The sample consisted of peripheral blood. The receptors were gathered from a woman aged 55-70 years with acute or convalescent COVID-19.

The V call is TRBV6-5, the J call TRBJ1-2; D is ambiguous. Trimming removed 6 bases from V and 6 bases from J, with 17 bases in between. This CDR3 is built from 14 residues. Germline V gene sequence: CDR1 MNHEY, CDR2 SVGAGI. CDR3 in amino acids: CASRRSGRNNGYTF. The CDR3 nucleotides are TGTGCCAGCAGGCGATCGGGGAGAAACAATGGCTACACCTTC.

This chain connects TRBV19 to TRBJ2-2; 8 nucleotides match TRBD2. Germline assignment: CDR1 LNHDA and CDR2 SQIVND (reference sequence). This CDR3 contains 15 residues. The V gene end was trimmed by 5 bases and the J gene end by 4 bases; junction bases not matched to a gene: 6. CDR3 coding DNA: TGTGCCAGTAGTCCAGGGGCGGGGGGCACCGGGGAGCTGTTTTTT. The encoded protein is CASSPGAGGTGELFF.

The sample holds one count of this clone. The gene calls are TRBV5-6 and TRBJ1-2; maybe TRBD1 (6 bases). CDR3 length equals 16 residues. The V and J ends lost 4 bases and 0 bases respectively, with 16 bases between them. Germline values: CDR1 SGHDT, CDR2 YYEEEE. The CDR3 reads CASSPPMGTTNYGYTF. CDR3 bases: TGTGCCAGCAGCCCGCCAATGGGGACAACTAACTATGGCTACACCTTC.

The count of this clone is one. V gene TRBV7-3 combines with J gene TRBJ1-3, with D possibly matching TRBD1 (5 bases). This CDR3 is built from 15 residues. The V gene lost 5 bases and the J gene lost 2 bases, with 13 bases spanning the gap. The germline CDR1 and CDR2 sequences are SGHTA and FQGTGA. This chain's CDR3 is CASSPAGQPGNTIYF. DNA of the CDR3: TGTGCCAGCAGCCCAGCGGGGCAACCTGGAAACACCATATATTTT. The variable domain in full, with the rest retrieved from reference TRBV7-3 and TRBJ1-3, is GAGVSQTPSNKVTEKGKYVELRCDPISGHTALYWYRQSLGQGPEFLIYFQGTGAADDSGLPNDRFFAVRPEGSVSTLKIQRTERGDSAVYLCASSPAGQPGNTIYFGEGSWLTVV.

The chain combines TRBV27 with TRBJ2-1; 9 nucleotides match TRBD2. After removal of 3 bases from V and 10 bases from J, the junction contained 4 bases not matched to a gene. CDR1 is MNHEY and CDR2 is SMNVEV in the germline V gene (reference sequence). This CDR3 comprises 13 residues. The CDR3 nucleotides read TGTGCCAGCAGTTTCTACGGACTAGCGGAGCAGTTCTTC. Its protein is CASSFYGLAEQFF.

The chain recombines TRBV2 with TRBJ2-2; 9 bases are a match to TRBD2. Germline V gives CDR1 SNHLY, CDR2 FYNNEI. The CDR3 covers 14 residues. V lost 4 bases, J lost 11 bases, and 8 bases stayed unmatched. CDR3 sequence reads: CASSGPAGGIELFF. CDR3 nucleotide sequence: TGTGCCAGCAGTGGTCCAGCGGGGGGAATAGAGCTGTTTTTT.

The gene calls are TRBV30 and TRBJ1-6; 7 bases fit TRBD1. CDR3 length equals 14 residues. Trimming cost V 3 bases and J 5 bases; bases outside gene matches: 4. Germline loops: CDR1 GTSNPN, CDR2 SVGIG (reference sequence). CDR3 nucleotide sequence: TGTGCCTGGAGGAACAGGGGAGATAATTCACCCCTCCACTTT. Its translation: CAWRNRGDNSPLHF. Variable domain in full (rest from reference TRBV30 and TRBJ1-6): SQTIHQWPATLVQPVGSPLSLECTVEGTSNPNLYWYRQAAGRGLQLLFYSVGIGQISSEVPQNLSASRPQDRQFILSSKKLLLSDSGFYLCAWRNRGDNSPLHFGNGTRLTVT.

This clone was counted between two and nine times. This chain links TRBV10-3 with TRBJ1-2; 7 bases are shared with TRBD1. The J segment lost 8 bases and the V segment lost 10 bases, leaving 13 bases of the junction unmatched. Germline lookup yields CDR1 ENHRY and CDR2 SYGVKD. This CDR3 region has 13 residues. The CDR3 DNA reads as TGTGCCAACCGCGACAGGGAGGAGGAGGGCTACACCTTC. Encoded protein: CANRDREEEGYTF.

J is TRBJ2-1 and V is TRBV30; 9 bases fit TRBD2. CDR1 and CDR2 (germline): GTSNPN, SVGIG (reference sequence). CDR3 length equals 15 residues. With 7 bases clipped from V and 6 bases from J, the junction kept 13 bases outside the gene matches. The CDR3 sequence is CASYLWRGGLNEQFF. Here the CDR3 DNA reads TGTGCCTCCTACCTGTGGCGGGGGGGCCTCAATGAGCAGTTCTTC.

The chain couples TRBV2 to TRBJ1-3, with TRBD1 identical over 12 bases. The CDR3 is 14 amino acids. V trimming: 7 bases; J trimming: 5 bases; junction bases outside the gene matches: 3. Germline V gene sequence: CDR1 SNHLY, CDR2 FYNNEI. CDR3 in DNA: TGTGCCAGCACCCGGGACAGGGGGCGAAACACCATATATTTT. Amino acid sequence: CASTRDRGRNTIYF.

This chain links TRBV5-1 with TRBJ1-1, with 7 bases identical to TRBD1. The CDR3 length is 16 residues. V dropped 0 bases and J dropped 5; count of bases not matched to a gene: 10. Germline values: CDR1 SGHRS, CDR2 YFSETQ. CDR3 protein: CASSLGRTGQWTEAFF. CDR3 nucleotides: TGCGCCAGCAGCTTGGGCCGGACAGGTCAGTGGACTGAAGCTTTCTTT.

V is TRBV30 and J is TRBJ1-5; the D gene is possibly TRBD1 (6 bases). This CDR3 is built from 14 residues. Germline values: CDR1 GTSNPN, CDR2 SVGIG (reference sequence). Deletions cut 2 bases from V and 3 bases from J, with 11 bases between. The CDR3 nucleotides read TGTGCCTGGAGTTCGGGGGGCAACAATCAGCCCCAGCATTTT. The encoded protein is CAWSSGGNNQPQHF.

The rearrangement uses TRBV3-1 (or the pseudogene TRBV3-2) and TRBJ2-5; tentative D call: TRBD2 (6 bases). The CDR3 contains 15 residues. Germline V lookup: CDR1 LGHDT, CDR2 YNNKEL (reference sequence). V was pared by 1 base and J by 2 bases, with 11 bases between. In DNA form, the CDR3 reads TGTGCCAGCAGCCAAGGGCCGGGGGATCAAGAGACCCAGTACTTC. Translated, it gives CASSQGPGDQETQYF.

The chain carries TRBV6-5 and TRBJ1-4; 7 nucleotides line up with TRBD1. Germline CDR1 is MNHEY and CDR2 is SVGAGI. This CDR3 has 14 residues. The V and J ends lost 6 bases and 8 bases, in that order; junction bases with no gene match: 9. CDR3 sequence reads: CASRPTPGGEKLFF. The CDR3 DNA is TGTGCCAGCAGACCCACCCCAGGGGGAGAAAAACTGTTTTTT.

CDR3 nucleotides: TGTGCCAGCAGCTTCCAGGGGGGACGTCAAGAGACCCAGTACTTC. As protein: CASSFQGGRQETQYF. V is TRBV7-2 and J is TRBJ2-5; TRBD1 might be the D (7 bases). The CDR3 spans 15 residues. The germline V and J ends were trimmed by 3 bases and 2 bases, with 13 bases remaining between them. Germline V CDR1 and CDR2: SGHTA, FQGNSA.

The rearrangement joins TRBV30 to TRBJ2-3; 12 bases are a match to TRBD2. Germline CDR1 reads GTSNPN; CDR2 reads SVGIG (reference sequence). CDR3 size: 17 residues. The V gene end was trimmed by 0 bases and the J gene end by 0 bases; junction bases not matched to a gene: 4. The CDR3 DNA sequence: TGTGCCTGGAGTGTAACTAGCGGGGGGATTAGCACAGATACGCAGTATTTT. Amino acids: CAWSVTSGGISTDTQYF.

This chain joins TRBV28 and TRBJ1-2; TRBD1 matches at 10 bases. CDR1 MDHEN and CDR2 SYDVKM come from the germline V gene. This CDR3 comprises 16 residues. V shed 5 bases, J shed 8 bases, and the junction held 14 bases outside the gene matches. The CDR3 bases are TGTGCCAGCAGTCGACAGGGGGCGAGAACCTTCGAGGGCTACACCTTC. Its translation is CASSRQGARTFEGYTF.

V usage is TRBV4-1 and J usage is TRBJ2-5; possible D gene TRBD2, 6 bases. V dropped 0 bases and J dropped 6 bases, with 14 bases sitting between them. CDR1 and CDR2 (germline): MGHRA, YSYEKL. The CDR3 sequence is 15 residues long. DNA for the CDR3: TGCGCCAGCAGCCAAGAAAGAGGCGGCGGGAAGACCCAGTACTTC. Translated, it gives CASSQERGGGKTQYF.

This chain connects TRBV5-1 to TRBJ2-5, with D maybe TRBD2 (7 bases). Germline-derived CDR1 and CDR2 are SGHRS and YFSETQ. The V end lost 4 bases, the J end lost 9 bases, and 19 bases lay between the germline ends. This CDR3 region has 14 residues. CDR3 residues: CASSRTSAEGAQYF. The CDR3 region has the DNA TGCGCCAGCAGCCGGACTAGTGCCGAGGGGGCCCAGTACTTC.

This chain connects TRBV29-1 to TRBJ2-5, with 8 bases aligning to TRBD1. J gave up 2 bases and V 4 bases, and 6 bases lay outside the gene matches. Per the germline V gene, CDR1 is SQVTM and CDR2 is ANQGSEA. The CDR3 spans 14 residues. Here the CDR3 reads CSVAYRGLQETQYF. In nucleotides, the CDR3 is TGCAGCGTTGCGTACAGGGGGTTACAAGAGACCCAGTACTTC.

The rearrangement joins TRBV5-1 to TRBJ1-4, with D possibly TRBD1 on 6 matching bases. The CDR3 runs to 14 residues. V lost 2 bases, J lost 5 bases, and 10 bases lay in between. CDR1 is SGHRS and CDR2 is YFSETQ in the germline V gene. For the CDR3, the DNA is TGCGCCAGCAGCTTACCCGGACAGAATGAAAAACTGTTTTTT. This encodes CASSLPGQNEKLFF.

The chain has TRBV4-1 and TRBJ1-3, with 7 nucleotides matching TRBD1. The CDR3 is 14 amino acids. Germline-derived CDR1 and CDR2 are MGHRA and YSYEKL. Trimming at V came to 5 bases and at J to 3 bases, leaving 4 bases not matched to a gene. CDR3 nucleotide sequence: TGCGCCAGCAGCGGCCGGGACAGTGGAAACACCATATATTTT. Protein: CASSGRDSGNTIYF.

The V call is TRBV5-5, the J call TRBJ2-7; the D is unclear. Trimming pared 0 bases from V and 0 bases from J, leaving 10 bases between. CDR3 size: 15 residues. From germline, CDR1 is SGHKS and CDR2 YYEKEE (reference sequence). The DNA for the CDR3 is TGTGCCAGCAGCTTGGAAGGTACTACCTCCTACGAGCAGTACTTC. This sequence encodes CASSLEGTTSYEQYF.